A single TCR beta chain is shown here with its context. Trimming took 2 bases from V and 7 from J, leaving 5 bases between them. The CDR3 is 11 amino acids. This entry belongs to a study of blood T cell repertoires in COVID-19. Sequenced by immunoSEQ multiplex PCR; TCRdb stores in-frame clones only, minus some. The repertoire consists of some 140,000 clones, with under 95% occurring once and the leading ten covering about 0.55%. Material for sequencing was peripheral blood. This chain joins TRBV12-3 or TRBV12-4 and TRBJ2-5; D ambiguous. This sequence originates from a man in his forties or fifties with acute or convalescent COVID-19. The CDR3 loop is CASSLMRTQYF. The CDR3 coding sequence is TGTGCCAGCAGTTTAATGCGGACCCAGTACTTC.